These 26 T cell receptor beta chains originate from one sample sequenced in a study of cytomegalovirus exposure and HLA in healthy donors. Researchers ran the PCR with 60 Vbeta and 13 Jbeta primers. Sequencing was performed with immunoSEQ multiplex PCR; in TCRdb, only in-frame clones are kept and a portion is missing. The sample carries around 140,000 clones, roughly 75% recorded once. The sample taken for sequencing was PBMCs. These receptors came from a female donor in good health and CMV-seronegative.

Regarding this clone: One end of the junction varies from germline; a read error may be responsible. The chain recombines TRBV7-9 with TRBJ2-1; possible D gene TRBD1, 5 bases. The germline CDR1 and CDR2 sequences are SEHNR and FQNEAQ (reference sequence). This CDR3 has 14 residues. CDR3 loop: CSSSVGARKNEQFF. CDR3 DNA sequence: TGTTCCAGCAGCGTAGGGGCCAGAAAGAATGAGCAGTTCTTC.

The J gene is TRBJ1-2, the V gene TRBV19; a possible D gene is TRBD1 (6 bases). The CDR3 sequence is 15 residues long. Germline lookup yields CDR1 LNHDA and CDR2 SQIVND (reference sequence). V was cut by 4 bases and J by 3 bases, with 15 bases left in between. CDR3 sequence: CASSRTATVYYGYTF. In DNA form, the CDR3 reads TGTGCCAGTAGTAGGACAGCAACCGTATACTATGGCTACACCTTC. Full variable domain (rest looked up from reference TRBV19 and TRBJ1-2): DGGITQSPKYLFRKEGQNVTLSCEQNLNHDAMYWYRQDPGQGLRLIYYSQIVNDFQKGDIAEGYSVSREKKESFPLTVTSAQKNPTAFYLCASSRTATVYYGYTFGSGTRLTVV.

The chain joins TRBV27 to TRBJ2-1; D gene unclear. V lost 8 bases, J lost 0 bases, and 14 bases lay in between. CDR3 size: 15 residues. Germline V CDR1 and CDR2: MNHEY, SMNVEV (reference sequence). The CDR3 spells CASVVSRSSYNEQFF. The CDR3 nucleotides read TGTGCCAGCGTAGTCAGTCGGAGCTCCTACAATGAGCAGTTCTTC.

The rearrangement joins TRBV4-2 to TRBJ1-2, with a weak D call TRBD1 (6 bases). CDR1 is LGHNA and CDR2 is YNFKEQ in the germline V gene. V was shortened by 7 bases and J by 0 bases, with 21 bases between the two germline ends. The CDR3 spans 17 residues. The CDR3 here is CASNLRGSLATNYGYTF. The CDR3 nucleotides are TGTGCCAGCAACCTGAGGGGGTCCCTCGCCACTAACTATGGCTACACCTTC.

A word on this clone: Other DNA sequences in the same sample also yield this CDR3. CDR3 loop: CASRPTGGWNTEAFF. The CDR3 DNA reads as TGTGCCAGCAGGCCGACAGGGGGCTGGAACACTGAAGCTTTCTTT. The chain employs TRBV7-9 and TRBJ1-1, with 10 bases fitting TRBD1. Unmatched junction bases numbered 5, after V lost 6 bases and J lost 1 base. From germline, CDR1 is SEHNR and CDR2 FQNEAQ (reference sequence). The CDR3 is 15 amino acids.

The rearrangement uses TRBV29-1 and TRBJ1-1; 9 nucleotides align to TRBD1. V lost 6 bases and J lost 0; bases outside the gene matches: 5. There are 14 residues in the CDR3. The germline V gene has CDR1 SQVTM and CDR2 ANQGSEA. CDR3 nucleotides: TGCAGCGTCACCGGGACAGGGATGAACACTGAAGCTTTCTTT. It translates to CSVTGTGMNTEAFF.

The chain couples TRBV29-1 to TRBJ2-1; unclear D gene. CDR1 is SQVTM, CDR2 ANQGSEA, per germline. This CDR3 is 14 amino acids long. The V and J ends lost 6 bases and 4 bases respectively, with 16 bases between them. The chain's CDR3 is CSVPNAARYNEQFF. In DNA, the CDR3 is TGCAGCGTCCCCAATGCGGCCAGATACAATGAGCAGTTCTTC.

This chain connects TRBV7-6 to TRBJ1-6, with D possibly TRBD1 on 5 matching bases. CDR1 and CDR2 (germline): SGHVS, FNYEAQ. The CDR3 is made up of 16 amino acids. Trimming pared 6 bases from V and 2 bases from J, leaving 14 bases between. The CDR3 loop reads CASSATGGTYNSPLHF. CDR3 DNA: TGTGCCAGCAGTGCTACAGGAGGGACCTATAATTCACCCCTCCACTTT.

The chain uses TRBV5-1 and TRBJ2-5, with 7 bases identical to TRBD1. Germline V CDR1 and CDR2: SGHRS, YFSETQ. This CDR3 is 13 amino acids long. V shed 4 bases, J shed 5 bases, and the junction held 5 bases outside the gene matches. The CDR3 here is CASSHTGEETQYF. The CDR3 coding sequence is TGCGCCAGCAGCCACACAGGGGAGGAGACCCAGTACTTC.

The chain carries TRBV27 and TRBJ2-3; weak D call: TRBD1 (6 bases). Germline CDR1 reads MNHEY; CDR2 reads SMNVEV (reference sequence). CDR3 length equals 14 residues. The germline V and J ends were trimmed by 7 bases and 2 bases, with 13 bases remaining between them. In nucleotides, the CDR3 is TGTGCCAGCAAAACAGGGCCACACACAGATACGCAGTATTTT. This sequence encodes CASKTGPHTDTQYF.

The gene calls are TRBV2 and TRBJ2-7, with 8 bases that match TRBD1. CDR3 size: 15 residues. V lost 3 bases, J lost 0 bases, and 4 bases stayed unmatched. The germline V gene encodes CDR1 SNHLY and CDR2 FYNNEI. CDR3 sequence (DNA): TGTGCCAGCAGTGAGGGGACAGGCCTCTCCTACGAGCAGTACTTC. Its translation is CASSEGTGLSYEQYF.

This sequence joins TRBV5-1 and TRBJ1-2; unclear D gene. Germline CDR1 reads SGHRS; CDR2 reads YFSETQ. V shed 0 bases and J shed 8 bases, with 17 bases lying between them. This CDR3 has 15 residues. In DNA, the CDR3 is TGCGCCAGCAGCTTGGAAGCAGGTAGCGTGAGCGGCTACACCTTC. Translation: CASSLEAGSVSGYTF.

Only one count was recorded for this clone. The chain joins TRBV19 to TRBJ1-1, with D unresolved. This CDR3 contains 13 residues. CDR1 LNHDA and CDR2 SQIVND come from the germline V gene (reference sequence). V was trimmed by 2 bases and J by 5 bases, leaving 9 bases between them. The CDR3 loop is CASSIIGGTEAFF. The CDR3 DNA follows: TGTGCCAGTAGTATAATAGGAGGGACTGAAGCTTTCTTT.

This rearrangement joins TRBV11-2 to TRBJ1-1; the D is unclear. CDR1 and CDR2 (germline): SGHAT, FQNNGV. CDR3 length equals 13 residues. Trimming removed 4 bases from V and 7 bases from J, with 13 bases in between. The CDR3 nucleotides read TGTGCCAGCAGCTCGCCGCGGGGAGTTGAAGCTTTCTTT. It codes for CASSSPRGVEAFF.

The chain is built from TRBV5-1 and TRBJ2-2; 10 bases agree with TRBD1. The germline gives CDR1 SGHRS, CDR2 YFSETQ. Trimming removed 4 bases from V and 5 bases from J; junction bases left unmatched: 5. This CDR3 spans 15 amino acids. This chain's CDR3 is CASSDGQGETGELFF. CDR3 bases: TGCGCCAGCAGCGACGGACAGGGGGAAACCGGGGAGCTGTTTTTT. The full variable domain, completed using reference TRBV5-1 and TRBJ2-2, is KAGVTQTPRYLIKTRGQQVTLSCSPISGHRSVSWYQQTPGQGLQFLFEYFSETQRNKGNFPGRFSGRQFSNSRSEMNVSTLELGDSALYLCASSDGQGETGELFFGEGSRLTVL.

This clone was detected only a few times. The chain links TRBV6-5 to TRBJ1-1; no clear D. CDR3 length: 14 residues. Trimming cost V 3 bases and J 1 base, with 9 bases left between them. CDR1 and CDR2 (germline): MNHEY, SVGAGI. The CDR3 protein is CASSYSLPNTEAFF. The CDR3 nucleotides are TGTGCCAGCAGTTATAGTTTACCGAACACTGAAGCTTTCTTT.

The CDR3 is CASSEASGSNQPQHF. The CDR3 nucleotides read TGTGCCAGCAGTGAAGCGTCCGGTAGCAATCAGCCCCAGCATTTT. The gene calls are TRBV6-1 and TRBJ1-5; D not resolved. Germline V CDR1 and CDR2: MNHNS, SASEGT. The CDR3 is made up of 15 amino acids. V was pared by 0 bases and J by 0 bases, with 6 bases between.

In DNA form, the CDR3 reads TGTGCCAGCTCACCCCAGGGACAGGCAAACACCGGGGAGCTGTTTTTT. It codes for CASSPQGQANTGELFF. The V call is TRBV18, the J call TRBJ2-2; TRBD1 matches at 8 bases. Germline loops: CDR1 KGHSH, CDR2 LQKENI. Trimming cost V 3 bases and J 2 bases; bases outside gene matches: 5. This CDR3 is built from 16 residues.

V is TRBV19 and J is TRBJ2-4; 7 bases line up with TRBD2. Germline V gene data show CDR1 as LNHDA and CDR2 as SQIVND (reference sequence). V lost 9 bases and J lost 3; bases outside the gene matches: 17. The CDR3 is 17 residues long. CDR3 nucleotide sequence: TGTGCCAGGGTGAATCGAAGCGGGGCCCTAGACAAAAACATTCAGTACTTC. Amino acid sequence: CARVNRSGALDKNIQYF.

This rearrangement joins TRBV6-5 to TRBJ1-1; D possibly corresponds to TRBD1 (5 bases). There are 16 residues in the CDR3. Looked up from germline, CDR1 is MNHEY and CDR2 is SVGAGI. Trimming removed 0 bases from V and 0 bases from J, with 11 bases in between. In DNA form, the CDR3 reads TGTGCCAGCAGTTACTCAGGTGGGGGGATGAACACTGAAGCTTTCTTT. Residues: CASSYSGGGMNTEAFF.

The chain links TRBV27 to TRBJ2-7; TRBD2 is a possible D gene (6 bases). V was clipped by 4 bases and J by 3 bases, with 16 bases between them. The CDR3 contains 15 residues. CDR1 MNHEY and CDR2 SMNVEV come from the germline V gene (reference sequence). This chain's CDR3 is CASSSTGLPHYEQYF. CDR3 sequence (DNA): TGTGCCAGCAGTTCTACGGGACTTCCACACTACGAGCAGTACTTC.

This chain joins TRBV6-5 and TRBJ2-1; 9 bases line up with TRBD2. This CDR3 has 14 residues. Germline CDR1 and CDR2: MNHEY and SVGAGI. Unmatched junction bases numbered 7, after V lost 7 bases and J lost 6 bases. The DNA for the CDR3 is TGTGCCAGCAAGAAGACTAGCGGACTCAATGAGCAGTTCTTC. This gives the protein CASKKTSGLNEQFF.

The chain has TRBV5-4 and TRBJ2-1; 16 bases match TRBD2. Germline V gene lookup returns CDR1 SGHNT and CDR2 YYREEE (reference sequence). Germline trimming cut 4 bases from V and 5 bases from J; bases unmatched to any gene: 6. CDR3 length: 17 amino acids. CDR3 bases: TGTGCCAGCAGCCAGGGACTAGCGGGAGGGAGACACAATGAGCAGTTCTTC. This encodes CASSQGLAGGRHNEQFF.

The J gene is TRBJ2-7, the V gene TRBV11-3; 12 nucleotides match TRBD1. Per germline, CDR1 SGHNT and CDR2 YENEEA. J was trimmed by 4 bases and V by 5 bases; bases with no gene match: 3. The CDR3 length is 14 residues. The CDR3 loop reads CASSLGQGAYEQYF. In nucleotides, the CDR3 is TGTGCCAGCAGCCTGGGACAGGGGGCGTACGAGCAGTACTTC.

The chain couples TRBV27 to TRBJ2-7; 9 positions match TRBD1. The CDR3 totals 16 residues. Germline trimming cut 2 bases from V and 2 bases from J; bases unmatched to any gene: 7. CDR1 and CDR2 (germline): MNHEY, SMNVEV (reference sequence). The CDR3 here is CASSLQGRQGAYEQYF. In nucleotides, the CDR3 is TGTGCCAGCAGTTTACAGGGCAGACAGGGGGCCTACGAGCAGTACTTC.

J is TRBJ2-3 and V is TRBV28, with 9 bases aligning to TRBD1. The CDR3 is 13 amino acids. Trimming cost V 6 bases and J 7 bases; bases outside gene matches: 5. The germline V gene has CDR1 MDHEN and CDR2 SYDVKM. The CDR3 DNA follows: TGTGCCAGCAGGACAGGGGGTAAGAATACGCAGTATTTT. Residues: CASRTGGKNTQYF.